These T cell receptor beta chains were read from a single sample in a study of cytomegalovirus exposure and HLA in healthy donors. The assay was immunoSEQ multiplex PCR, and TCRdb's table has in-frame clones only and misses some. The listing records 70,000 or so clones. Sequencing used PBMCs. The receptors shown here come from a female donor in good health and CMV-seropositive. Both conserved end residues are part of each CDR3. D genes are given only for firm matches.

v_gene,d_gene,j_gene,CDR3aa,CDR3nt
TRBV9,TRBD1,TRBJ1-2,CASSVGPSGEGQGGGYTF,TGTGCCAGCAGCGTAGGTCCCTCGGGAGAGGGACAGGGGGGTGGCTACACCTTC
TRBV9,NA,TRBJ2-6,CASSVGRAGANVLTF,TGTGCCAGCAGCGTAGGCAGGGCTGGGGCCAACGTCCTGACTTTC
TRBV7-9,TRBD2,TRBJ2-7,CASSPTSDHYEQYF,TGTGCCAGCAGCCCGACTAGCGATCACTACGAGCAGTACTTC
TRBV27,TRBD2,TRBJ2-1,CASKTSGNNEQFF,TGTGCCAGCAAGACTAGCGGGAACAATGAGCAGTTCTTC
TRBV7-6,NA,TRBJ2-1,CASSLDPGESSYNEQFF,TGTGCCAGCAGCTTAGATCCAGGGGAGAGCTCCTACAATGAGCAGTTCTTC
TRBV28,TRBD1,TRBJ2-7,CASSSGQGVPYEQYF,TGTGCCAGCAGCTCGGGACAGGGGGTCCCCTACGAGCAGTACTTC
TRBV30,NA,TRBJ2-4,CAWSAGSRSNIQYF,TGTGCCTGGAGTGCCGGGTCCCGAAGCAACATTCAGTACTTC
TRBV27,NA,TRBJ2-7,CASSFSAYEQYF,TGTGCCAGCAGTTTTTCTGCCTACGAGCAGTACTTC
TRBV29-1,TRBD2,TRBJ2-1,CSVYPSGGTNNEQFF,TGCAGCGTTTACCCTAGCGGGGGGACTAACAATGAGCAGTTCTTC
TRBV18,TRBD1,TRBJ1-2,CASSPPGQGAYGYTF,TGTGCCAGCTCACCTCCGGGACAGGGGGCATACGGCTACACCTTC
TRBV6-5,TRBD1,TRBJ2-7,CASSSLTGIHEQYF,TGTGCCAGCAGTAGCCTGACAGGGATCCACGAGCAGTACTTC
TRBV5-4,NA,TRBJ1-2,CASSTQGYGYGYTF,TGTGCCAGCAGCACTCAGGGTTATGGCTATGGCTACACCTTC
TRBV15,NA,TRBJ2-1,CATSRGQADYNEQFF,TGTGCCACCAGCAGAGGACAGGCCGACTACAATGAGCAGTTCTTC
TRBV28,NA,TRBJ1-6,CASSFGSHNSPLHF,TGTGCCAGCAGTTTCGGGAGCCATAATTCACCCCTCCACTTT
TRBV19,NA,TRBJ2-7,CASSTQGYEQYF,TGTGCCAGTAGTACCCAGGGATACGAGCAGTACTTC
TRBV11-1,TRBD2,TRBJ2-6,CASSWGGSGANVLTF,TGTGCCAGCAGCTGGGGGGGCTCTGGGGCCAACGTCCTGACTTTC
TRBV10-3,TRBD1,TRBJ1-2,CAISEVDRANNYGYTF,TGTGCCATCAGTGAGGTAGACAGGGCCAATAACTATGGCTACACCTTC
TRBV30,NA,TRBJ1-1,CAWSSYSNTEAFF,TGTGCCTGGAGTTCATACTCGAACACTGAAGCTTTCTTT
TRBV5-6,NA,TRBJ1-2,CASSLGQFNLGGYTF,TGTGCCAGCAGCTTGGGACAGTTCAATCTGGGTGGCTACACCTTC
TRBV7-2,TRBD1,TRBJ2-7,CASSLGWGQGAYEQYF,TGTGCCAGCAGCTTAGGATGGGGACAGGGGGCCTACGAGCAGTACTTC
TRBV5-1,TRBD2,TRBJ2-7,CASSLSAGEIYEQYF,TGCGCCAGCAGCTTGTCAGCGGGGGAAATCTACGAGCAGTACTTC
TRBV5-1,TRBD2,TRBJ2-7,CASSAPTSGSGRYEQYF,TGCGCCAGCAGCGCGCCGACTAGCGGGAGTGGCCGCTACGAGCAGTACTTC
TRBV4-3,TRBD1,TRBJ2-7,CASSQGDRDVREQYF,TGCGCCAGCAGCCAAGGGGACAGGGACGTCCGCGAGCAGTACTTC
TRBV5-1,TRBD1,TRBJ2-7,CASSPGTVYEQYF,TGCGCCAGCAGCCCCGGGACAGTCTACGAGCAGTACTTC
TRBV5-6,NA,TRBJ1-1,CASSLVRTEAFF,TGTGCCAGCAGCTTGGTGAGGACTGAAGCTTTCTTT
TRBV4-2,NA,TRBJ1-5,CASSQDGYQPQHF,TGTGCCAGCAGCCAAGACGGTTATCAGCCCCAGCATTTT
TRBV5-4,TRBD1,TRBJ2-3,CASSSSGTGTDTQYF,TGTGCCAGCAGCTCGAGCGGGACAGGGACAGATACGCAGTATTTT
TRBV9,NA,TRBJ2-2,CASSAPSVTGELFF,TGTGCCAGCAGCGCCCCTAGCGTCACCGGGGAGCTGTTTTTT
TRBV6-6,TRBD1,TRBJ2-7,CASRAGTGFSYEQYF,TGTGCCAGCAGAGCAGGGACAGGGTTCTCCTACGAGCAGTACTTC
TRBV7-9,NA,TRBJ2-7,CASSSLTHYEQYF,TGTGCCAGCAGCTCCTTGACACACTACGAGCAGTACTTC
TRBV5-4,NA,TRBJ1-2,CASSSDLDRLYGYTF,TGTGCCAGCAGCTCCGACCTCGACAGGCTATATGGCTACACCTTC
TRBV10-3,TRBD1,TRBJ1-1,CAISEDRGTEAFF,TGTGCCATCAGCGAAGACAGGGGCACTGAAGCTTTCTTT
TRBV29-1,NA,TRBJ1-2,CSVEEAGGQYGYTF,TGCAGCGTTGAAGAAGCTGGGGGCCAATATGGCTACACCTTC
TRBV4-3,TRBD1,TRBJ1-4,CASSQVGQGVAKLFF,TGCGCCAGCAGCCAAGTGGGACAGGGGGTAGCAAAACTGTTTTTT
TRBV6-5,NA,TRBJ1-1,CASTQPGTEAFF,TGTGCCAGCACCCAACCGGGCACTGAAGCTTTCTTT
TRBV7-6,NA,TRBJ2-2,CGCRSYTGELFF,TGTGGATGTCGGTCTTACACCGGGGAGCTGTTTTTT
TRBV6-1,TRBD1,TRBJ1-4,CASFNAGGGEKLFF,TGTGCCAGCTTTAACGCAGGGGGTGGGGAAAAACTGTTTTTT
TRBV7-9,NA,TRBJ2-3,CASSLSGDSTDTQYF,TGTGCCAGCAGCTTATCCGGGGATTCCACAGATACGCAGTATTTT
TRBV19,NA,TRBJ2-7,CASSTQGYEQYF,TGTGCCAGTAGTACCCAGGGCTACGAGCAGTACTTC